This TCR beta chain was profiled in a study of shared clonotypes between healthy human individuals (TCRdb year 2020). With regard to the full study: The cohort comprised a couple of women and a few men aged 18 to 49 years. Per donor, three plates each were used for CD4 naive and CD4 memory, two for CD8 naive, and one for CD8 memory. The study deeply sequenced blood TCR repertoires of five healthy adults to estimate repertoire size and the extent of clonotype sharing between individuals. To increase sequencing depth and limit assay-specific biases, TCR repertoire library preparation and sequencing were carried out by different laboratories using diverse techniques. Each donor's leukapheresis produced roughly between roughly 0.9 and 8.9 billion PBMCs.

The paper as a whole reports these results and caveats: Compared with non-shared clonotypes, clonotypes shared by all four sorted-subset donors had higher generation probabilities. Based on pairwise subsampling, the degree of clonotype sharing among donors was expected to be affected by sequencing depth. Only blood was sampled, and tissue TCR repertoires likely differ from those in blood. Naive subsets generally had larger estimated clonotype richness than memory subsets did. Even with the large sequencing depth, rarefaction of the sorted-subset datasets indicated that sequencing was incomplete. Across a few donors, approximately 5% of naive CD4, over 3% of naive CD8, around 2.5% of memory CD4, and 0.4% of memory CD8 clonotypes were shared. The genetic and exposure-history diversity represented was limited by the small number of donors.

The germline V gene specifies SGHTA as CDR1 and FQGNSA as CDR2. The CDR3 runs 15 amino acids, cysteine and phenylalanine included. Only the CDR3 DNA is retained, 45 bases long and in frame from the first base. Comment on this clone: Its antigen specificity is not known. An end of the junction does not agree with germline; a read error may underlie this.

Using the deep immunoSEQ assay, TCR CDR3 regions were amplified from genomic DNA by multiplex PCR. For each cell subset, the extracted genomic DNA was distributed evenly across all wells of several immunoSEQ 96-well plates, and each plate served as one replicate. For sorted subsets, about 200 ng genomic DNA, equal to tens of thousands of T cell genomes, was loaded into each replicate PCR. Purified libraries were measured with a Qubit 3.0 fluorometer, size-checked on a Bioanalyzer 2100, and measured again with the KAPA Library Quantification kit. Every immunoSEQ 96-well plate was sequenced on a separate single-read 150-cycle Illumina NextSeq 550 flow cell. Per the authors' processing: The immunoSEQ output contained only junctional sequences without quality scores, so filtering could not match that applied to full-length reads. To assign V/J genes and CDR3, sequences were annotated using PyIR, a Python wrapper for IgBLAST v1.9, with IMGT germline references. Reads with weak V/J assignments (E-value above 1e-6), missing CDR3, stop codons, out-of-frame junctions, or ambiguous translated residues were removed. V3J clonotypes were defined as sequences sharing an identical inferred V gene, J gene, and CDR3 amino acid sequence. To compute the percentage overlap between repertoires, the number of shared unique clonotypes was divided by the size of the smaller repertoire. RTK rarefaction, the Chao1 estimator, and Recon v2.1 estimates of unobserved clonotypes were used to assess repertoire richness. For all TCRbeta clonotypes obtained by the gDNA method from a few donors, generation probabilities were computed with OLGA. TCRdb limited this immuneACCESS table to in-frame rearrangements with V and J called. A share of clones is missing; checked studies link under half to unresolved V genes, and the rest is unexplained. That table supplies the V and J calls and clone size; D and trimming were determined from the DNA. Within this sample are millions of clones, with 85% to 95% of them counted one time only. Together, the top ten hold 0.1% to 0.15% of the sample.

Donors were healthy HIV-negative adults with no recently reported acute infections or vaccinations. Every donor was a Caucasian adult living in Nashville, Tennessee, USA. CD4+ T cells were enriched through magnetic negative selection, after which naive cells were positively selected on CD45RA and the remaining negative fraction served as the memory subset. Blood was collected by leukapheresis, and PBMCs were isolated by Ficoll-Histopaque density gradient centrifugation and then cryopreserved in liquid nitrogen vapor phase. Analytical flow cytometry was used to check the purity and quantity of each magnetically sorted T cell population. Genomic DNA was isolated from each sorted fraction and quantified by UV absorbance on a Nanodrop 2000c.

Material: naive CD4+ T cells sorted from blood. According to the study, the label for this sample's cell subset or site signals: CD45RA+ positively selected. The chain is made from TRBV7-2 and TRBJ2-1; TRBD2 aligns with 7 central bases. The receptor comes from a man between 18 and 29 years old in good health. The CDR3 protein is CASSVAGGTYNEQFF. The DNA reads as follows: TGTGCCAGCAGCGTAGCGGGTGGGACCTACAATGAGCAGTTCTTC.